The clone carrying this TCR beta chain was seen more than once but under ten times. Its antigen is unidentified. The PCR employed 60 Vbeta primers together with 13 Jbeta primers. The method was immunoSEQ multiplex PCR; TCRdb's version includes in-frame clones alone and lacks a portion of them. Of approximately 130,000 clones in the sample, around 77% were seen once. The sample is drawn from a study of cytomegalovirus exposure and HLA in healthy donors. Overall study findings and caveats: A reported reduction in N-insertions relative to the approximately 670-donor mean was seen in an Asian-associated ancestry cluster in a later analysis.

Material: PBMCs. This clonotype was sampled from a man aged 50 to 59 in good health and CMV-seronegative.

The CDR3 protein is CASSVAGGGTDTQYF. As DNA, the CDR3 is TGTGCCAGCAGCGTAGCGGGAGGTGGGACAGATACGCAGTATTTT. The chain combines TRBV6-4 with TRBJ2-3; 10 bases fit TRBD2. With 6 bases clipped from V and 3 bases from J, the junction kept 6 bases outside the gene matches. Germline assignment: CDR1 MRHNA and CDR2 SNTAGT. The CDR3 covers 15 residues.